The 25 T cell receptor beta chains in this list originate from one sample, sequenced in a study of cytomegalovirus exposure and HLA in healthy donors. The PCR used 60 Vbeta and 13 Jbeta primers. Assay: immunoSEQ multiplex PCR; the TCRdb copy retains only in-frame clones and omits some. Of approximately 270,000 clones listed, around 80% are singletons. Sequenced sample: PBMCs. The receptors derive from a girl aged 2-10 years in good health and CMV-seronegative.

The chain joins TRBV7-9 to TRBJ1-6; D gene uncertain. V was clipped by 1 base and J by 9 bases, with 10 bases between them. The CDR3 totals 14 residues. CDR1 is SEHNR, CDR2 FQNEAQ, per germline (reference sequence). This CDR3 is CASSLGGLGSPLHF. CDR3 nucleotides: TGTGCCAGCAGCTTAGGAGGGTTGGGTTCACCCCTCCACTTT.

The V and J genes are TRBV7-2 and TRBJ1-2; no clear D. V was shortened by 3 bases and J by 8 bases, with 13 bases between the two germline ends. The CDR3 runs to 13 residues. CDR1 is SGHTA and CDR2 is FQGNSA in the germline V gene. The CDR3 DNA reads TGTGCCAGCAGCTTGGCCGAGGTGAGGGGCTACACCTTC. This gives the protein CASSLAEVRGYTF.

This sequence joins TRBV28 and TRBJ1-1; TRBD1 aligns across 10 bases. Losses at the gene ends were 3 bases for V and 6 bases for J; bases not matched to a gene: 1. Germline CDR1 is MDHEN and CDR2 is SYDVKM. The CDR3 spans 13 residues. CDR3 in amino acids: CASSLGQGPEAFF. The CDR3 DNA is TGTGCCAGCAGTTTGGGACAGGGGCCTGAAGCTTTCTTT.

This chain uses TRBV7-9 with TRBJ2-2; D remains ambiguous. V was trimmed by 0 bases and J by 9 bases, leaving 8 bases between them. Germline V CDR1 and CDR2: SEHNR, FQNEAQ (reference sequence). The CDR3 covers 13 residues. The CDR3 bases are TGTGCCAGCAGCTTAGCCCGGAGACGGGAGCTGTTTTTT. Its translation: CASSLARRRELFF.

The chain uses TRBV13 and TRBJ1-1, with 7 bases fitting TRBD1. Germline V lookup: CDR1 PRHDT, CDR2 FYEKMQ (reference sequence). This CDR3 has 14 residues. With V trimmed by 5 bases and J by 4 bases, 7 bases remained unmatched. The CDR3 region is CASSARQGFTEAFF. DNA of the CDR3: TGTGCCAGCAGCGCCCGACAGGGTTTCACTGAAGCTTTCTTT. Full variable domain (missing parts from reference TRBV13 and TRBJ1-1): AAGVIQSPRHLIKEKRETATLKCYPIPRHDTVYWYQQGPGQDPQFLISFYEKMQSDKGSIPDRFSAQQFSDYHSELNMSSLELGDSALYFCASSARQGFTEAFFGQGTRLTVV.

The V and J genes are TRBV5-1 and TRBJ2-1, with 10 bases matching TRBD2. The CDR3 is made up of 17 amino acids. Germline loops: CDR1 SGHRS, CDR2 YFSETQ. The J segment lost 6 bases and the V segment lost 4 bases, leaving 13 bases of the junction unmatched. CDR3 loop: CASSPRGASGRGNEQFF. DNA of the CDR3: TGCGCCAGCAGCCCACGGGGGGCTAGCGGGAGAGGCAATGAGCAGTTCTTC.

In its sample, this clone was seen a few times. The chain has TRBV7-8 and TRBJ2-5, with 7 bases fitting TRBD1. The CDR3 loop spans 14 amino acids. V shed 3 bases, J shed 5 bases, and the junction held 6 bases outside the gene matches. CDR1 and CDR2 (germline): SGHVS, FQNEAQ. The CDR3 sequence is CASSFNRGQETQYF. In nucleotides, the CDR3 is TGTGCCAGCAGCTTTAACAGGGGTCAGGAGACCCAGTACTTC.

This chain joins TRBV7-8 and TRBJ1-6; D may be TRBD1 (6 bases). Between the trimmed V and J ends, which lost 5 bases and 6 bases, there was a span of 23 bases. CDR1 SGHVS and CDR2 FQNEAQ come from the germline V gene. This CDR3 has 18 residues. The DNA for the CDR3 is TGTGCCAGCAGCGAATCCCGTTGGGTGGGGGCTAGTAATTCACCCCTCCACTTT. It encodes CASSESRWVGASNSPLHF. Together with reference TRBV7-8 and TRBJ1-6, the CDR3 gives the full variable domain: GAGVSQSPRYKVAKRGQDVALRCDPISGHVSLFWYQQALGQGPEFLTYFQNEAQLDKSGLPSDRFFAERPEGSVSTLKIQRTQQEDSAVYLCASSESRWVGASNSPLHFGNGTRLTVT.

V and J are TRBV4-2 and TRBJ2-1, with a possible D match to TRBD2 (6 bases). V was cut by 0 bases and J by 8 bases, with 14 bases left in between. The CDR3 is made up of 15 amino acids. CDR1 is LGHNA and CDR2 is YNFKEQ in the germline V gene. Written as DNA, the CDR3 is TGTGCCAGCAGCCAAGACGGCGGACTAATCTATGAGCAGTTCTTC. It codes for CASSQDGGLIYEQFF.

The CDR3: CASSLWAGGVREQYF. The DNA of the CDR3 is TGTGCCAGCAGCTTATGGGCGGGAGGAGTCCGCGAGCAGTACTTC. The chain is built from TRBV13 and TRBJ2-7, with 8 bases that match TRBD2. Germline V gene data show CDR1 as PRHDT and CDR2 as FYEKMQ (reference sequence). CDR3 size: 15 residues. V gave up 2 bases and J gave up 6 bases; unmatched junction bases: 9.

The count of this clone is one. J is TRBJ2-2 and V is TRBV6-5; TRBD2 is a possible D gene (5 bases). In germline, CDR1 is MNHEY, CDR2 SVGAGI. This CDR3 contains 12 residues. The V end was cut by 9 bases, the J end by 6 bases, with 11 bases between. The CDR3 loop reads CARGSEAGELFF. The CDR3 DNA reads TGTGCCAGGGGCTCGGAGGCCGGGGAGCTGTTTTTT.

This clone was seen once. This rearrangement joins TRBV6-1 to TRBJ2-5; 7 bases agree with TRBD2. The CDR3 consists of 13 residues. Germline loops: CDR1 MNHNS, CDR2 SASEGT. Losses at the gene ends were 8 bases for V and 5 bases for J; bases not matched to a gene: 8. The chain's CDR3 is CASGGTGRETQYF. DNA of the CDR3: TGTGCCAGCGGAGGAACCGGGAGGGAGACCCAGTACTTC.

The chain has TRBV7-9 and TRBJ2-3; 12 positions match TRBD2. From germline, CDR1 is SEHNR and CDR2 FQNEAQ (reference sequence). The CDR3 loop spans 18 amino acids. V was pared by 0 bases and J by 4 bases, with 8 bases of the junction left unmatched. CDR3: CASSLATRRTSGADTQYF. In nucleotides, the CDR3 is TGTGCCAGCAGCTTAGCCACCCGCCGGACTAGCGGGGCAGATACGCAGTATTTT.

The chain couples TRBV5-1 to TRBJ2-2, with 7 positions matching TRBD2. There are 14 residues in the CDR3. CDR1 SGHRS and CDR2 YFSETQ come from the germline V gene. V gave up 7 bases and J gave up 7 bases; unmatched junction bases: 10. The CDR3 is CASRGDSEFGELFF. Here the CDR3 DNA reads TGCGCCAGCCGGGGGGACTCGGAGTTCGGGGAGCTGTTTTTT.

The CDR3, as DNA: TGCGCCAGCAGCCCTCAGGGTACATCCTACGAGCAGTACTTC. Translating it yields CASSPQGTSYEQYF. The chain uses TRBV4-1 and TRBJ2-7; TRBD1 might be the D (5 bases). The length of the CDR3 is 14 residues. V was pared by 4 bases and J by 1 base, with 11 bases between. The germline gives CDR1 MGHRA, CDR2 YSYEKL.

The chain employs TRBV27 and TRBJ2-7; the match to TRBD1 covers 9 bases. This CDR3 has 16 residues. With 1 base clipped from V and 5 bases from J, the junction kept 9 bases outside the gene matches. Germline loops: CDR1 MNHEY, CDR2 SMNVEV (reference sequence). The CDR3 protein is CASSLWGTGLVDEQYF. CDR3 DNA: TGTGCCAGCAGTTTATGGGGGACAGGGTTGGTCGACGAGCAGTACTTC.

This clone appeared a single time. This chain joins TRBV27 and TRBJ1-4; TRBD1 matches 7 bases. V gave up 5 bases and J gave up 2 bases; unmatched junction bases: 5. The CDR3 is made up of 15 amino acids. Germline V CDR1 and CDR2: MNHEY, SMNVEV (reference sequence). CDR3 residues: CASSPGGRTNEKLFF. The CDR3, as DNA: TGTGCCAGCAGTCCAGGGGGGAGGACTAATGAAAAACTGTTTTTT.

Comments on this clone: At one of its ends the junction is not consistent with the germline gene, which may arise from a read error. This sequence joins TRBV9 and TRBJ2-1; possibly TRBD1 for D (6 bases). In germline, CDR1 is SGDLS, CDR2 YYNGEE. This CDR3 is 20 amino acids long. CDR3 residues: CASSVVPGPRGRGSFNEQFF. The CDR3, as DNA: TGTGCCAGCAGCGTAGTCCCCGGGCCCCGGGGCAGGGGTTCCTTCAATGAGCAGTTCTTC. The variable domain in full, completed from reference TRBV9 and TRBJ2-1, reads DSGVTQTPKHLITATGQRVTLRCSPRSGDLSVYWYQQSLDQGLQFLIQYYNGEERAKGNILERFSAQQFPDLHSELNLSSLELGDSALYFCASSVVPGPRGRGSFNEQFFGPGTRLTVL.

The rearrangement links TRBV7-9 to TRBJ1-2, with 7 bases that match TRBD1. Germline V gene sequence: CDR1 SEHNR, CDR2 FQNEAQ (reference sequence). This CDR3 is 15 amino acids long. Trimming cost V 8 bases and J 7 bases; bases outside gene matches: 16. CDR3 residues: CASAVLGQESSGYTF. In DNA form, the CDR3 reads TGTGCCAGCGCTGTGCTCGGACAGGAGTCGTCTGGCTACACCTTC.

V and J are TRBV6-1 and TRBJ2-3, with 10 bases fitting TRBD1. Trimming at V came to 6 bases and at J to 6 bases, leaving 0 bases not matched to a gene. Per the germline V gene, CDR1 is MNHNS and CDR2 is SASEGT. The CDR3 is 12 residues long. Here the CDR3 reads CASRGQGDTQYF. The CDR3 nucleotides read TGTGCCAGCAGGGGACAGGGGGATACGCAGTATTTT.

This chain connects TRBV12-5 to TRBJ2-3; TRBD1 matches at 9 bases. CDR1 and CDR2 from the germline V gene are LGHNT and FRNRAP. V was pared by 1 base and J by 4 bases, with 6 bases of the junction left unmatched. The CDR3 has 16 residues. DNA for the CDR3: TGTGCTAGTGGTTTGGCCGGGACAGGGTTTGCAGATACGCAGTATTTT. Protein product: CASGLAGTGFADTQYF.

The chain combines TRBV9 with TRBJ2-3; 11 nucleotides line up with TRBD2. CDR1 SGDLS and CDR2 YYNGEE come from the germline V gene. V lost 3 bases, J lost 3 bases, and 6 bases stayed unmatched. The CDR3 has 16 residues. The CDR3 bases are TGTGCCAGCAGCGGAAGGCGACTAGCGGGAACAGATACGCAGTATTTT. This translates into CASSGRRLAGTDTQYF.

This clone was counted a few times. This rearrangement joins TRBV4-1 to TRBJ2-7; 11 positions match TRBD1. The CDR3 totals 15 residues. Unmatched junction bases numbered 6, after V lost 3 bases and J lost 5 bases. CDR1 and CDR2 from the germline V gene are MGHRA and YSYEKL. The DNA for the CDR3 is TGCGCCAGCAGCCAGGGACAGGGGGATAGGGACGAGCAGTACTTC. Translated, it gives CASSQGQGDRDEQYF.

The CDR3 DNA reads TGTGCCAGCAGCTTCTTAGCGGGAGAATACATTCAGTACTTC. It specifies CASSFLAGEYIQYF. This chain links TRBV5-6 with TRBJ2-4, with 9 bases lining up with TRBD2. This CDR3 is built from 14 residues. V lost 2 bases and J lost 8; bases outside the gene matches: 5. Germline CDR1 SGHDT, CDR2 YYEEEE. Full variable domain (rest looked up from reference TRBV5-6 and TRBJ2-4): DAGVTQSPTHLIKTRGQQVTLRCSPKSGHDTVSWYQQALGQGPQFIFQYYEEEERQRGNFPDRFSGHQFPNYSSELNVNALLLGDSALYLCASSFLAGEYIQYFGAGTRLSVL.

This clone was picked up one time. The J gene is TRBJ2-7, the V gene TRBV28; 8 bases agree with TRBD1. The CDR3 covers 15 residues. Losses at the gene ends were 7 bases for V and 2 bases for J; bases not matched to a gene: 10. The germline V gene encodes CDR1 MDHEN and CDR2 SYDVKM. In nucleotides, the CDR3 is TGTGCCAGCACTTCGACAGGGGATATGCCCTACGAGCAGTACTTC. This sequence encodes CASTSTGDMPYEQYF.